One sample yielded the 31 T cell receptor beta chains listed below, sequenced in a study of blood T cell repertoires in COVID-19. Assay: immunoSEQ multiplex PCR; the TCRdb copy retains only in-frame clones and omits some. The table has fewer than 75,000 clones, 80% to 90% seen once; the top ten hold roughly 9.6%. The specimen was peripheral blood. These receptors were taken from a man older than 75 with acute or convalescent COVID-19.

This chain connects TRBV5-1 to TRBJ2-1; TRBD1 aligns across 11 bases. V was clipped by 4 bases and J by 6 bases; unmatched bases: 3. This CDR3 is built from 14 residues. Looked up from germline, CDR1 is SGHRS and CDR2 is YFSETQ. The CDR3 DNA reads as TGCGCCAGCAGCAAGGGACAGGGGGGCAATGAGCAGTTCTTC. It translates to CASSKGQGGNEQFF.

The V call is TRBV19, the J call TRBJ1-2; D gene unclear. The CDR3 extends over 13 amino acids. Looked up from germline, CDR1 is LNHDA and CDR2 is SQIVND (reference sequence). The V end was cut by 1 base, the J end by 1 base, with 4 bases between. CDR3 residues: CASSIGSNYGYTF. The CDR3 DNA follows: TGTGCCAGTAGTATAGGCAGTAACTATGGCTACACCTTC.

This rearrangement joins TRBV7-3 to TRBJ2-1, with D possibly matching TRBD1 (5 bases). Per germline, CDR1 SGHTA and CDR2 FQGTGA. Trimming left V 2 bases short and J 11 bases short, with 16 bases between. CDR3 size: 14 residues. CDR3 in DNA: TGTGCCAGCAGCTTATCTCCGACAGCATCTAAGCAGTTCTTC. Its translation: CASSLSPTASKQFF.

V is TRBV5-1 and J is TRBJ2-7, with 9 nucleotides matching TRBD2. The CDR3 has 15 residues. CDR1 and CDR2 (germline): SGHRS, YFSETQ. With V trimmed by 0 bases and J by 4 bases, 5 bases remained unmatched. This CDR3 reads CASSLEASGVYEQYF. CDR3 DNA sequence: TGCGCCAGCAGCTTGGAGGCTAGCGGGGTGTACGAGCAGTACTTC. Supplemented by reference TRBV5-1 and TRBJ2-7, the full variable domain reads KAGVTQTPRYLIKTRGQQVTLSCSPISGHRSVSWYQQTPGQGLQFLFEYFSETQRNKGNFPGRFSGRQFSNSRSEMNVSTLELGDSALYLCASSLEASGVYEQYFGPGTRLTVT.

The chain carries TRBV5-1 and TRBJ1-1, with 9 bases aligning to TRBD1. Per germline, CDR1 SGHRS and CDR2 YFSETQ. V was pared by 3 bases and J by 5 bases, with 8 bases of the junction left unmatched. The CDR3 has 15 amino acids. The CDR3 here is CASSYRTGELTEAFF. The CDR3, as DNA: TGCGCCAGCAGCTACCGGACAGGGGAGTTAACTGAAGCTTTCTTT.

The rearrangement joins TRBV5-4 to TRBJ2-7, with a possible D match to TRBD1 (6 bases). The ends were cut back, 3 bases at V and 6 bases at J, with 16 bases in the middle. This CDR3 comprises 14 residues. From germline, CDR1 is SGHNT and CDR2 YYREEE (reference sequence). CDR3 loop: CASSSTGTRGEQYF. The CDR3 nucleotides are TGTGCCAGCAGCTCAACAGGGACCAGGGGCGAGCAGTACTTC.

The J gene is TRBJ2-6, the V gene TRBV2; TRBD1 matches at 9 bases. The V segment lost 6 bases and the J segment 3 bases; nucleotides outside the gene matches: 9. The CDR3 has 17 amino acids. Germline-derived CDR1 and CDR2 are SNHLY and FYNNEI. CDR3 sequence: CASSGPGTGYGANVLTF. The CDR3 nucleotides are TGTGCCAGCAGCGGTCCCGGGACAGGGTATGGGGCCAACGTCCTGACTTTC.

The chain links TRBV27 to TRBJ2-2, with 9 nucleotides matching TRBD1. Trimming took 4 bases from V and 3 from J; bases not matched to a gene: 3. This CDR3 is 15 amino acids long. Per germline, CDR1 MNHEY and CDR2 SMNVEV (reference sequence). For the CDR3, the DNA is TGTGCCAGCAGTTGGACAGGGGTATACACCGGGGAGCTGTTTTTT. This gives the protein CASSWTGVYTGELFF.

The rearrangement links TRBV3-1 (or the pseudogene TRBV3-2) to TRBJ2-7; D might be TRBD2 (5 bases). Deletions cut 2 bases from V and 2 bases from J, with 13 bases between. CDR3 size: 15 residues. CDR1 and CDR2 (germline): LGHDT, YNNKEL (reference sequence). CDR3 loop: CASSQQASGAYEQYF. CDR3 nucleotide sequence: TGTGCCAGCAGCCAACAAGCGTCCGGGGCCTACGAGCAGTACTTC.

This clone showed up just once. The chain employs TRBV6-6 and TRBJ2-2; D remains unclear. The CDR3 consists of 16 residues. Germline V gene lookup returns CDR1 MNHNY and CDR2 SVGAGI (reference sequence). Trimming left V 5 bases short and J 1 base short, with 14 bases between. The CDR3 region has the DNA TGTGCCAGCAGTCAGCGTCCCCCGGGGAACACCGGGGAGCTGTTTTTT. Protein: CASSQRPPGNTGELFF.

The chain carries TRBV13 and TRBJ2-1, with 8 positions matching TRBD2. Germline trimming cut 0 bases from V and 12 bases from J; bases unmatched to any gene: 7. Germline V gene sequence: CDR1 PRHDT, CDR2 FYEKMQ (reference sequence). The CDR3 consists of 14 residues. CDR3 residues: CASSLGRSGTRQFF. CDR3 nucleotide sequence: TGTGCCAGCAGCTTAGGCCGTAGCGGGACAAGGCAGTTCTTC.

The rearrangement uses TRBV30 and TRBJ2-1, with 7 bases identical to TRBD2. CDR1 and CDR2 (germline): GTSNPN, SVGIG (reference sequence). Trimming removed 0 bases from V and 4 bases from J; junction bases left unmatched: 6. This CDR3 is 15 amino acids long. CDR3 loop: CAWSVRLADYNEQFF. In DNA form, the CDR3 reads TGTGCCTGGAGTGTACGCCTAGCGGATTACAATGAGCAGTTCTTC.

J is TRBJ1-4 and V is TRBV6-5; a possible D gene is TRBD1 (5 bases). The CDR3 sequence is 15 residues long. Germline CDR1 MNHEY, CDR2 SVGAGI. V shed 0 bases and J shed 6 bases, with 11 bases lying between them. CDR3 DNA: TGTGCCAGCAGTTACTCAGGGGCCTCGGATGAAAAACTGTTTTTT. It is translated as CASSYSGASDEKLFF.

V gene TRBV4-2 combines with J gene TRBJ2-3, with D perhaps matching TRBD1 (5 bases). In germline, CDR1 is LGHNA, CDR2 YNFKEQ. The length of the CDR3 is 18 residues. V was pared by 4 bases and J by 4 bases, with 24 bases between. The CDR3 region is CASSPNLPAGPGSDTQYF. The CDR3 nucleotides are TGTGCCAGCAGCCCGAACCTACCAGCAGGGCCCGGATCAGATACGCAGTATTTT.

As DNA, the CDR3 is TGTGCCAGTCGTGGACAGGGGTTTTCACCCCTCCACTTT. This codes for CASRGQGFSPLHF. This chain joins TRBV6-4 and TRBJ1-6, with 9 bases that match TRBD1. This CDR3 has 13 amino acids. Germline assignment: CDR1 MRHNA and CDR2 SNTAGT. V dropped 9 bases and J dropped 9; count of bases not matched to a gene: 6.

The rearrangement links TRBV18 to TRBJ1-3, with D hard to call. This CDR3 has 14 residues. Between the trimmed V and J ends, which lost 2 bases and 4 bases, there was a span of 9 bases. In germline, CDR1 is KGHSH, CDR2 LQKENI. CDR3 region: CASSPGTEGNTIYF. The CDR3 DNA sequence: TGTGCCAGCTCACCAGGCACAGAAGGAAACACCATATATTTT.

DNA for the CDR3: TGTGCCAGCAGTGCCGGACAGACAGGACAGCCCCAGCATTTT. Its protein product is CASSAGQTGQPQHF. J is TRBJ1-5 and V is TRBV2; a weak D match, TRBD1 (6 bases). V lost 4 bases and J lost 7, with 14 bases in between. The germline CDR1 and CDR2 sequences are SNHLY and FYNNEI. This CDR3 has 14 amino acids.

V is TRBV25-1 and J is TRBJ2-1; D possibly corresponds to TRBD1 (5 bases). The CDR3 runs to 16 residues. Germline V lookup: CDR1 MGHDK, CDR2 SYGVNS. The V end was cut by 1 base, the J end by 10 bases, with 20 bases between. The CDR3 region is CASSELGREVRGEQFF. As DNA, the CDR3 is TGTGCCAGCAGTGAATTGGGCAGGGAAGTAAGGGGCGAGCAGTTCTTC.

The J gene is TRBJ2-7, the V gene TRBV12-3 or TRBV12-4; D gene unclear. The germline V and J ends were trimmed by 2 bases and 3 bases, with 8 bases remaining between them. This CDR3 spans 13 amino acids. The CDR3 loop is CASSLNPGYEQYF. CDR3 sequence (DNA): TGTGCCAGCAGTTTAAATCCCGGCTACGAGCAGTACTTC.

CDR3 nucleotides: TGTGCCAGCAGCCGGGGGCTAGCGGGGTCCTCAGATACGCAGTATTTT. It specifies CASSRGLAGSSDTQYF. This sequence joins TRBV5-4 and TRBJ2-3, with TRBD2 matching over 9 bases. Germline loops: CDR1 SGHNT, CDR2 YYREEE (reference sequence). Trimming cost V 4 bases and J 4 bases; bases outside gene matches: 10. The CDR3 spans 16 residues.

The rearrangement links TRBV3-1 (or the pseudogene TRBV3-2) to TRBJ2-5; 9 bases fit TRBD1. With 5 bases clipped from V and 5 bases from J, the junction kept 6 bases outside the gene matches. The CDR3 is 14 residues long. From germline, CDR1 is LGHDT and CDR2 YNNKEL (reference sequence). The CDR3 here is CASSGTGGRETQYF. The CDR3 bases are TGTGCCAGCAGCGGCACAGGGGGCCGGGAGACCCAGTACTTC.

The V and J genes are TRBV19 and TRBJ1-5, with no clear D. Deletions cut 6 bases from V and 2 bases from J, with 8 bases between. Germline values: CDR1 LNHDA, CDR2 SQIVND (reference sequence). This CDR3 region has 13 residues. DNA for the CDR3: TGTGCCAGTAGGACCGGGGGCAATCAGCCCCAGCATTTT. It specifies CASRTGGNQPQHF.

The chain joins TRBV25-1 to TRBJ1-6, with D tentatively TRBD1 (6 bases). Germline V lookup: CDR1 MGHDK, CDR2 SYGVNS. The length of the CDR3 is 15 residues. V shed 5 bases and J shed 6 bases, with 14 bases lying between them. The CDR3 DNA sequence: TGTGCCAGCAGTCGACCCGGGGACATTAATTCACCCCTCCACTTT. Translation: CASSRPGDINSPLHF.

CDR3 sequence (DNA): TGCGCCAGCAGGAGGACAGGCCTCGGGGACGAGCAGTACTTC. The encoded protein is CASRRTGLGDEQYF. This chain uses TRBV5-1 with TRBJ2-7; 7 bases agree with TRBD1. CDR3 length: 14 amino acids. The V gene end was trimmed by 5 bases and the J gene end by 5 bases; junction bases not matched to a gene: 10. The germline V gene has CDR1 SGHRS and CDR2 YFSETQ.

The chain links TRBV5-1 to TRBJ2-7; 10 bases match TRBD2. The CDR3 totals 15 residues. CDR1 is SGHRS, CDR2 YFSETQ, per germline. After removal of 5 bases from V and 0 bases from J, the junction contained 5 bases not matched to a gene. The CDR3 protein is CASRQGLAASYEQYF. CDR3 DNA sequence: TGCGCCAGCAGACAAGGACTAGCGGCCTCCTACGAGCAGTACTTC.

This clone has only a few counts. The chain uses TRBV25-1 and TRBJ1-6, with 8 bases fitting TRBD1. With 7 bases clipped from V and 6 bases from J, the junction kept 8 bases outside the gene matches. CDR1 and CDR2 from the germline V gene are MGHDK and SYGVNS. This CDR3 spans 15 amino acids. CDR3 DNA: TGTGCCAGCAACGGGGCAGGGGGCTTTAATTCACCCCTCCACTTT. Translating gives CASNGAGGFNSPLHF.

The CDR3 coding sequence is TGTGCCAGCAGCGGGCTTGGGAACACTGAAGCTTTCTTT. Its translation is CASSGLGNTEAFF. The V call is TRBV7-9, the J call TRBJ1-1; D is unclear. V dropped 5 bases and J dropped 1 base, with 8 bases sitting between them. CDR3 size: 13 residues. Germline V lookup: CDR1 SEHNR, CDR2 FQNEAQ (reference sequence).

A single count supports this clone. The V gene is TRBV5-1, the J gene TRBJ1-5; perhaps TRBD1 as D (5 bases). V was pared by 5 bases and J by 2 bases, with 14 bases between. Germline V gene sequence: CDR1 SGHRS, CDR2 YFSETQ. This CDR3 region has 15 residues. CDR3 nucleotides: TGCGCCAGCAGTACGGGGGAATTAGGCAATCAGCCCCAGCATTTT. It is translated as CASSTGELGNQPQHF.

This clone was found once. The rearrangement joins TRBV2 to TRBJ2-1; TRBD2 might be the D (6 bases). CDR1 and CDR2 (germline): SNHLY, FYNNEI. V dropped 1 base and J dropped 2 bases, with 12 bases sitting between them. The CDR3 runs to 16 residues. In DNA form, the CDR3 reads TGTGCCAGCAGTGAAGAGGGACTCTTAGCCTACAATGAGCAGTTCTTC. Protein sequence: CASSEEGLLAYNEQFF.

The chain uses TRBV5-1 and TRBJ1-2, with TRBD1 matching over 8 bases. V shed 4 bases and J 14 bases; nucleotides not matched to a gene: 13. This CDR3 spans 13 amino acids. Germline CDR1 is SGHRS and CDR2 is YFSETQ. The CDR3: CASSPDRESARTF. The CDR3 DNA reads TGCGCCAGCAGCCCGGACAGGGAAAGCGCGAGGACCTTC.

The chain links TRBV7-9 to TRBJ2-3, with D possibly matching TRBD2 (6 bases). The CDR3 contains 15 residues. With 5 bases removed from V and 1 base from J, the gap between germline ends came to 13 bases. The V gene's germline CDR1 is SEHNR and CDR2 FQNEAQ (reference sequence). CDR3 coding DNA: TGTGCCAGCAGCCCCGGGGTAGCGGGCACAGATACGCAGTATTTT. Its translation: CASSPGVAGTDTQYF.